Sequencing of this T cell receptor beta chain was carried out in a study of blood T cell repertoires in COVID-19 (dated by TCRdb to about 2020). Notes on the research overall: Samples from collaborators originated in the United States, Italy and Spain and spanned both the acute and convalescent phases of COVID-19. The dataset comprised deeply sampled blood TCRbeta repertoires from subjects exposed to, actively infected with, or recovered from COVID-19. The repertoires were released in a freely available public database intended as a resource for research on the immune response to SARS-CoV-2. Where HLA class I and class II types were available, the types were taken from metadata supplied by the sample provider, not from assay-based typing. The samples were drawn from two sources: the first 160 participants of the ongoing ImmuneRACE study, and 1,200 or so subjects contributed by 6 global collaborators. The material from the prospective study consisted of cDNA or gDNA derived from T cells, B-cell-depleted T cells, or PBMCs. Sample metadata almost always included a de-identified subject ID, COVID-19 status, age in years and sex.

Collaborating institutions collected whole blood in K2EDTA tubes following their own protocols. For TCRbeta analysis, collaborators shipped samples in one of three forms: frozen whole blood, isolated PBMCs, or DNA extracted from either of those sample types. Results the study describes overall, beyond this receptor: How much clinical and demographic metadata was included differed by source and by participant, and the metadata was provided uncurated.

The germline V gene (reference sequence) yields LNHDA for CDR1 and SQIVND for CDR2. The cysteine opens and the phenylalanine closes a CDR3 of 15 amino acids. Of all the DNA, just the CDR3 is kept, 45 bases in frame from base 1. Trimming at the junction amounts to 5 bases on V and 4 bases on J, and the germline ends lie 17 bases apart. Points on this clone: This clone's antigen is unknown. No qualities accompany the bases; no much larger clone lies one base away.

TCRbeta CDR3 regions were amplified from genomic DNA using the immunoSEQ Assay, a bias-controlled multiplex PCR. Per the original workflow: The number of nucleated cells in each sample was estimated by amplification of reference gene primers within the assay. To quantify the absolute abundance of each unique TCRbeta CDR3 rearrangement, sequence reads were collapsed and filtered. For each sample, productive Simpson clonality was calculated by taking the square root of Simpson's diversity index across productive rearrangements. TCRdb took over this immuneACCESS table, retaining in-frame rearrangements with V and J assigned. Such tables are incomplete; in checked studies, under half of the missing clones stem from an unresolved V gene, and the remainder is unexplained. The V and J calls and the clone size are those of that table, but D and trimming were determined from the DNA. Within this sample are about 190,000 clones, with 90% of them counted one time only. The top ten hold roughly 0.6% of the sample.

The source is a man in his forties or fifties with acute or convalescent COVID-19. The sample comprised peripheral blood. Recombination connected TRBV19 to TRBJ1-1; the D segment could be TRBD1, given 5 matching bases. The encoded CDR3 is CASSLFLGGGTEAFF. The DNA is as follows: TGTGCCAGTAGTCTCTTCCTCGGGGGAGGCACTGAAGCTTTCTTT.